The rows below give T cell receptor beta chains drawn from one sample of a study of human T cells and chemical hapten exposure. TCRdb re-analysed the RACE reads in MiXCR, keeping a single row per CDR3 protein. The sample includes 70,000 to 75,000 distinct CDR3 sequences, about 31% of them seen just once. The sample consisted of whole blood, taken in connection with sensitization to the hapten diphenylcyclopropenone (DPC). These TCRs come from a man aged 35 to 55 with alopecia areata. Some clones in this sample may be carry-over from other donors' samples. CDR3s include the opening cysteine and the closing phenylalanine or tryptophan. D genes are given only for firm matches. Expanded clones get a size class; other rows say once, few or many, or leave the size out.

j_call v_call d_call cdr3_length clone_size cdr3_nt cdr3_aa
TRBJ2-7 TRBV9 - 14 few TGTGCCAGCAGCATGGGACCACTTTCGGCCGAGCAGTACTTC CASSMGPLSAEQYF
TRBJ2-3 TRBV5-1 - 16 - TGCGCCAGCAGCTTAATGCAGGGTAGTTCGGGAGATACGCAGTATTTT CASSLMQGSSGDTQYF
TRBJ2-1 TRBV20-1 TRBD2 17 few TGCAGTGCCCCCACACTAGCGGGAGGGCCTCAGTACAATGAGCAGTTCTTC CSAPTLAGGPQYNEQFF
TRBJ1-6 TRBV12-3/TRBV12-4 - 16 few TGTGCCAGCAGTCAACCGGGCCCCCCGGCCAATTCACCCCTCCACTTT CASSQPGPPANSPLHF
TRBJ2-1 TRBV6-6 TRBD2 16 - TGTGCCAGTAGTTACTCGGGAGCGGGATCGGGCAATGAGCAGTTCTTC CASSYSGAGSGNEQFF
TRBJ1-5 TRBV6-2/TRBV6-3 TRBD1 19 - TGTGCCAGCAAGGGGAGCCTTGGGACAGGGGCATATAGCAATCAGCCCCAGCATTTT CASKGSLGTGAYSNQPQHF
TRBJ2-1 TRBV4-1 - 16 - TGCGCCAGCAGCCAAGGGCTAGCGTTCTCCTACAATGAGCAGTTCTTC CASSQGLAFSYNEQFF
TRBJ2-3 TRBV9 - 16 few TGTGCCAGCAGCGTAGGGGCCGGGGGCAGGACAGATACGCAGTATTTT CASSVGAGGRTDTQYF
TRBJ1-2 TRBV20-1 - 14 many TGCAGTGCTAGAGATGACAGGACTCACTATGGCTACACCTTC CSARDDRTHYGYTF
TRBJ2-2 TRBV6-5 TRBD2 15 few TGTGCCAGCAGCCGGGGGAGGGTGAACACCGGGGAGCTGTTTTTT CASSRGRVNTGELFF
TRBJ2-7 TRBV20-1 TRBD2 13 few TGCAGTGCTAAAGGTAGCGGGGTCTCCGAGCAGTACTTC CSAKGSGVSEQYF